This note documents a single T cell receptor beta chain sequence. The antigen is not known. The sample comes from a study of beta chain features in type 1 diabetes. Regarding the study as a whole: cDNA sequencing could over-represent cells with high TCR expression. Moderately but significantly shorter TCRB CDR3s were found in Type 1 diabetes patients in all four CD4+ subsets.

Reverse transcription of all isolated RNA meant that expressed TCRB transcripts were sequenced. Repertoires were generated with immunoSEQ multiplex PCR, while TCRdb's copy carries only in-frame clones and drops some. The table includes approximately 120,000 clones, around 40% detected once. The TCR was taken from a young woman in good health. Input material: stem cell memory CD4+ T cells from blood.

The CDR3 reads CAWSVRLAGGSPRANNEQFF. The CDR3 nucleotides are TGTGCCTGGAGTGTAAGGCTAGCGGGAGGGAGCCCACGCGCCAACAATGAGCAGTTCTTC. This chain links TRBV30 with TRBJ2-1; the match to TRBD2 covers 12 bases. Germline values: CDR1 GTSNPN, CDR2 SVGIG (reference sequence). J lost 5 bases, V lost 0 bases, and 17 bases had no gene match. This CDR3 spans 20 amino acids.